The 7 T cell receptor beta chains given below trace back to one sample, sequenced in a study of human T cells and chemical hapten exposure. Time point described: patch test 1, 2 weeks after DPC sensitization. This sample's treatment: therapeutic diphenylcyclopropenone sensitization with weekly scalp DPC. TCRdb called the RACE reads again in MiXCR, with one record for every CDR3 protein. The sample records just under 350,000 distinct CDR3 sequences, 5.5% to 8% being singletons. Sequencing used whole blood, obtained in connection with sensitization to the hapten diphenylcyclopropenone (DPC). The receptors come from a woman between 18 and 29 years old with alopecia areata. Some clones in this sample may be carry-over from other donors' samples.

The chain uses TRBV5-6 and TRBJ1-2, with a tentative D call TRBD1 (6 bases). Germline V gene lookup returns CDR1 SGHDT and CDR2 YYEEEE. This CDR3 has 13 amino acids. V was clipped by 2 bases and J by 8 bases, with 13 bases between them. The CDR3 reads CASSFTGYGGYTF. CDR3 in DNA: TGTGCCAGCAGCTTCACAGGGTACGGGGGCTACACCTTC.

This clonotype was recorded at least ten times. The genes are TRBV5-1 and TRBJ2-5; weak D call: TRBD2 (5 bases). Germline CDR1 is SGHRS and CDR2 is YFSETQ. The CDR3 is 13 residues long. V lost 1 base and J lost 5, with 9 bases in between. The CDR3 spells CASSLQRDETQYF. CDR3 DNA sequence: TGCGCCAGCAGCTTGCAGAGGGATGAGACCCAGTACTTC.

In its sample, this clonotype was seen many times. This chain connects TRBV6-5 to TRBJ2-2; no reliable D call. Germline-derived CDR1 and CDR2 are MNHEY and SVGAGI. This CDR3 is 14 amino acids long. V lost 1 base, J lost 1 base, and 4 bases lay in between. CDR3 amino acids: CASSYLENTGELFF. The CDR3 coding sequence is TGTGCCAGCAGTTACTTGGAGAACACCGGGGAGCTGTTTTTT.

The sample holds many counts of this clonotype. The rearrangement uses TRBV3-1 and TRBJ2-3; TRBD2 matches at 7 bases. After removal of 4 bases from V and 0 bases from J, the junction contained 7 bases not matched to a gene. The CDR3 contains 16 residues. Per the germline V gene, CDR1 is LGHDT and CDR2 is YNNKEL (reference sequence). The CDR3 sequence is CASSLWTSPSTDTQYF. CDR3 in DNA: TGTGCCAGCAGCCTATGGACTAGTCCTAGCACAGATACGCAGTATTTT.

About this clonotype itself: This sequence may be a read error, since a much larger clone differs from it by one base. This chain uses TRBV2 with TRBJ2-3; maybe TRBD1 (5 bases). Germline V gives CDR1 SNHLY, CDR2 FYNNEI. Deletions cut 7 bases from V and 3 bases from J, with 14 bases between. CDR3 length: 14 amino acids. CDR3 in amino acids: CASKAWKGTDTQYF. The CDR3, as DNA: TGTGCCAGCAAGGCATGGAAGGGGACAGATACGCAGTATTTT.

This clonotype was observed a handful of times. The chain has TRBV6-5 and TRBJ1-3, with D perhaps matching TRBD1 (5 bases). With 4 bases removed from V and 0 bases from J, the gap between germline ends came to 13 bases. In germline, CDR1 is MNHEY, CDR2 SVGAGI. There are 16 residues in the CDR3. The CDR3 DNA reads as TGTGCCAGCAGTTCCTCCAGGGCGTACTCTGGAAACACCATATATTTT. It specifies CASSSSRAYSGNTIYF.

This clonotype was counted at least ten times. The chain combines TRBV13 with TRBJ2-3, with unresolved D. V dropped 4 bases and J dropped 5 bases, with 16 bases sitting between them. The length of the CDR3 is 15 residues. Germline V lookup: CDR1 PRHDT, CDR2 FYEKMQ (reference sequence). The CDR3 nucleotides are TGTGCCAGCAGCTCAACGGAGAGGAAGGTAGATACGCAGTATTTT. It is translated as CASSSTERKVDTQYF.